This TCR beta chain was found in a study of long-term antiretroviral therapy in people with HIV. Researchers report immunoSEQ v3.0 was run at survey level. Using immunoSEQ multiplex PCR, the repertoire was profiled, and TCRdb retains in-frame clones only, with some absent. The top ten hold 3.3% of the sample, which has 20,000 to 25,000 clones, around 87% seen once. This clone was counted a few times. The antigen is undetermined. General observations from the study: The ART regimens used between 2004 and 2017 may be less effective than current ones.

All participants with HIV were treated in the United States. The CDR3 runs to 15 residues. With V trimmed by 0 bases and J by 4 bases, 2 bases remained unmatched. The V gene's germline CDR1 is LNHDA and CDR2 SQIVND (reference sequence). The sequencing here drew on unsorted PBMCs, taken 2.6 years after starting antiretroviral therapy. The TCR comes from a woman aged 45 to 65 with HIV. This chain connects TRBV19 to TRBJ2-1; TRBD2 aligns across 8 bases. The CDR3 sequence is CASSIDSGEYNEQFF. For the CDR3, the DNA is TGTGCCAGTAGTATAGATAGCGGGGAATACAATGAGCAGTTCTTC.